This TCR beta chain is from a study of radiotherapy plus CTLA-4 blockade in lung cancer. Germline V gene sequence: CDR1 SGHNT, CDR2 YYREEE (reference sequence). There are 14 residues in the CDR3. The V end was cut by 0 bases, the J end by 4 bases, with 10 bases between. Profiling relied on immunoSEQ multiplex PCR, and the TCRdb table lists in-frame clones only, not all of them. The repertoire holds about 80,000 clones, with around 87% as singletons. This clone showed up just a few times. The chain uses TRBV5-4 and TRBJ2-5; a weak D match, TRBD1 (6 bases). The TCR originated in a human donor with non-small cell lung cancer who had stable disease on radiotherapy plus ipilimumab. Here the sequenced sample was peripheral blood, taken from a patient treated with radiotherapy plus ipilimumab. The DNA of the CDR3 is TGTGCCAGCAGCTTGGCAGGGGCGGGAGAGACCCAGTACTTC. This gives the protein CASSLAGAGETQYF.